Each of the 10 T cell receptor beta chains below was sequenced from the same sample in a study of Graves' ophthalmopathy and Graves' hyperthyroidism. TCR beta CDR3 amplification used RNA transcripts. RT-PCR with HTBI primers came first, then second-round multiplex PCR. Each CDR3 protein gets one entry after TCRdb re-called the multiplex PCR reads with MiXCR. There are approximately 380,000 distinct CDR3 sequences in the sample; about 21% occur only once, and around 3.2% lies in the top ten. The sample taken for sequencing was peripheral blood. The receptors were sampled from a young woman with stable Graves' hyperthyroidism.

This rearrangement joins TRBV27 to TRBJ1-2; D gene uncertain. With 8 bases removed from V and 5 bases from J, the gap between germline ends came to 15 bases. Germline lookup yields CDR1 MNHEY and CDR2 SMNVEV (reference sequence). The CDR3 spans 13 residues. The CDR3 is CASQRTVGYGYTF. DNA of the CDR3: TGTGCCAGCCAAAGAACAGTGGGTTATGGCTACACCTTC.

There are many counts of this clonotype. V usage is TRBV4-1 and J usage is TRBJ1-6; D perhaps matches TRBD1 (5 bases). This CDR3 is 17 amino acids long. Trimming shortened V by 0 bases and J by 12 bases, and 21 bases separated the two germline ends. Per the germline V gene, CDR1 is MGHRA and CDR2 is YSYEKL. The CDR3 loop reads CASSQDPGTLYRRPLHF. The CDR3 bases are TGCGCCAGCAGCCAAGATCCCGGGACCCTGTATAGAAGACCCCTCCACTTT.

The V and J genes are TRBV20-1 and TRBJ2-2; D is tentatively TRBD1 or TRBD2 (5 bases each). In germline, CDR1 is DFQATT, CDR2 SNEGSKA (reference sequence). The CDR3 length is 14 residues. Trimming took 2 bases from V and 10 from J, leaving 17 bases between them. In nucleotides, the CDR3 is TGCAGTGCTAGATTTCCGGGACCCTTTGAGGAGCTGTTTTTT. This translates into CSARFPGPFEELFF.

This clonotype came up many times. V is TRBV12-3 or TRBV12-4 and J is TRBJ2-5, with TRBD2 matching over 8 bases. This CDR3 comprises 14 residues. V was clipped by 3 bases and J by 1 base; unmatched bases: 1. For the CDR3, the DNA is TGTGCCAGCAGTTTTGCGGGAGGCCAAGAGACCCAGTACTTC. Amino acids: CASSFAGGQETQYF.

This clonotype was seen at least ten times. The chain is built from TRBV2 and TRBJ2-7, with 13 bases matching TRBD2. With 5 bases clipped from V and 2 bases from J, the junction kept 3 bases outside the gene matches. The CDR3 extends over 15 amino acids. CDR1 and CDR2 from the germline V gene are SNHLY and FYNNEI. For the CDR3, the DNA is TGTGCCAGCAGTTCCACTAGCGGGAGGGCCTACGAGCAGTACTTC. Protein: CASSSTSGRAYEQYF.

In its sample, this clonotype was seen many times. This chain connects TRBV6-5 to TRBJ1-1; TRBD1 might be the D (5 bases). The CDR3 spans 14 residues. V lost 0 bases and J lost 5, with 10 bases in between. Germline V gives CDR1 MNHEY, CDR2 SVGAGI. The CDR3, as DNA: TGTGCCAGCAGTTACTCAAGCAAGGGGACTGAAGCTTTCTTT. Its translation: CASSYSSKGTEAFF.

A note on this clonotype: No conserved phenylalanine or tryptophan is present at the end of the CDR3, so a read error is the likely explanation. The rearrangement joins TRBV9 to TRBJ2-7; 9 nucleotides match TRBD2. CDR3 length: 13 residues. Germline loops: CDR1 SGDLS, CDR2 YYNGEE. The CDR3 reads CACSGSGSGEQYL. In DNA, the CDR3 is TGTGCCTGCAGCGGTAGCGGGAGCGGGGAGCAGTACCTC.

This clonotype was recorded at least ten times. A much bigger clone sits one base away, suggesting this may be a read error. This chain uses TRBV6-2 or TRBV6-3 with TRBJ2-5; no reliable D call. The CDR3 totals 12 residues. CDR1 and CDR2 from the germline V gene are MNHEY and SVGEGT. The DNA of the CDR3 is TGTGCCAGCAGTCCTATGCAAGAGACCAAGTACTTC. Translating it yields CASSPMQETKYF.

This clonotype showed up many times. The chain carries TRBV2 and TRBJ2-7, with no clear D. Trimming left V 7 bases short and J 6 bases short, with 10 bases between. The V gene's germline CDR1 is SNHLY and CDR2 FYNNEI. There are 11 residues in the CDR3. This CDR3 reads CASKRLIEQYF. CDR3 DNA: TGTGCCAGCAAAAGACTCATCGAGCAGTACTTC.

This clonotype was seen many times. This rearrangement joins TRBV11-3 to TRBJ2-7, with D tentatively TRBD1 (5 bases). The CDR3 contains 13 residues. V lost 0 bases and J lost 5, with 8 bases in between. From germline, CDR1 is SGHNT and CDR2 YENEEA. CDR3 in amino acids: CASSLEGADEQYF. CDR3 DNA: TGTGCCAGCAGCTTAGAAGGGGCGGACGAGCAGTACTTC.